Following are 11 T cell receptor beta chains from one sample sequenced in a study of T cell repertoires in cytomegalovirus infection. TCRdb reprocessed the reads via MiXCR and lists one record per CDR3 protein. Of some 180,000 distinct CDR3 sequences in the sample, 7.5% to 10% were seen once. Sequencing was carried out using PBMCs. These receptors all come from a human donor in good health (CMV status not recorded). Some clones in this sample may be carry-over from other donors' samples.

This clonotype was recorded at least ten times. The genes are TRBV7-8 and TRBJ2-1; 9 bases match TRBD2. The CDR3 totals 15 residues. Germline CDR1 is SGHVS and CDR2 is FQNEAQ. V was clipped by 4 bases and J by 5 bases; unmatched bases: 6. CDR3 coding DNA: TGTGCCAGCAGCTATAGCGGGAGAGCAAACAATGAGCAGTTCTTC. Its protein is CASSYSGRANNEQFF. Full variable domain (missing parts from reference TRBV7-8 and TRBJ2-1): GAGVSQSPRYKVAKRGQDVALRCDPISGHVSLFWYQQALGQGPEFLTYFQNEAQLDKSGLPSDRFFAERPEGSVSTLKIQRTQQEDSAVYLCASSYSGRANNEQFFGPGTRLTVL.

There are a few counts of this clonotype. The chain has TRBV5-6 and TRBJ2-3; the D is unclear. With 0 bases removed from V and 5 bases from J, the gap between germline ends came to 7 bases. CDR1 and CDR2 from the germline V gene are SGHDT and YYEEEE. There are 13 residues in the CDR3. CDR3: CASSLGRRDTQYF. The CDR3 region has the DNA TGTGCCAGCAGCTTGGGGAGAAGAGATACGCAGTATTTT.

At least ten counts were recorded for this clonotype. One end of the junction does not line up with germline, which may come from a read error. J is TRBJ2-5 and V is TRBV6-1, with TRBD1 matching over 9 bases. There are 14 residues in the CDR3. The germline V gene has CDR1 MNHNS and CDR2 SASEGT. CDR3 region: CASREDRGTETQYF. CDR3 DNA sequence: TGTGCCAGCAGGGAAGACAGGGGGACGGAGACCCAGTACTTC.

Many counts were recorded for this clonotype. CDR3 in amino acids: CASSSNTYGGAYNEQFF. The CDR3 DNA sequence: TGTGCCAGCAGCTCCAATACCTATGGCGGTGCCTACAATGAGCAGTTCTTC. V and J are TRBV28 and TRBJ2-1; D unclear. The CDR3 totals 17 residues. V was trimmed by 6 bases and J by 2 bases, leaving 20 bases between them. Germline V gene lookup returns CDR1 MDHEN and CDR2 SYDVKM.

The rearrangement joins TRBV5-1 to TRBJ2-1, with a tentative D call TRBD2 (5 bases). Looked up from germline, CDR1 is SGHRS and CDR2 is YFSETQ. CDR3 size: 13 residues. Trimming removed 5 bases from V and 10 bases from J, with 16 bases in between. The CDR3 spells CASSLGEIQEQFF. CDR3 sequence (DNA): TGCGCCAGCAGTCTTGGGGAGATTCAGGAGCAGTTCTTC.

J is TRBJ2-2 and V is TRBV12-3 or TRBV12-4; the match to TRBD2 covers 9 bases. This CDR3 spans 17 amino acids. After removal of 3 bases from V and 3 bases from J, the junction contained 8 bases not matched to a gene. For the CDR3, the DNA is TGTGCCAGCAGTTTGGGATCAGCGGGAGGTCACACCGGGGAGCTGTTTTTT. Translated, it gives CASSLGSAGGHTGELFF.

This clonotype was seen more than once but under ten times. CDR3 bases: TGTGCCAGCAGTTACGATCCGGGGAACACTGAAGCTTTCTTT. This encodes CASSYDPGNTEAFF. This sequence joins TRBV6-5 and TRBJ1-1; D unclear. Germline CDR1 and CDR2: MNHEY and SVGAGI. CDR3 size: 14 residues. Between the trimmed V and J ends, which lost 2 bases and 1 base, there was a span of 8 bases.

At least ten counts were recorded for this clonotype. The V and J genes are TRBV19 and TRBJ1-2; D not certain. Germline CDR1 is LNHDA and CDR2 is SQIVND (reference sequence). The CDR3 consists of 13 residues. Trimming took 5 bases from V and 1 from J, leaving 8 bases between them. The CDR3 DNA reads TGTGCCAGTAGTGTTGGGGATAACTATGGCTACACCTTC. Amino acids: CASSVGDNYGYTF. The whole variable domain, filled in from reference TRBV19 and TRBJ1-2, reads DGGITQSPKYLFRKEGQNVTLSCEQNLNHDAMYWYRQDPGQGLRLIYYSQIVNDFQKGDIAEGYSVSREKKESFPLTVTSAQKNPTAFYLCASSVGDNYGYTFGSGTRLTVV.

This clonotype was seen at least ten times. The chain employs TRBV7-2 and TRBJ2-2; possibly TRBD2 for D (5 bases). V was pared by 5 bases and J by 7 bases, with 11 bases between. The CDR3 covers 13 residues. The germline V gene encodes CDR1 SGHTA and CDR2 FQGNSA. The CDR3 DNA reads as TGTGCCAGCAGCACGGACTGGAGCGGGGAGCTGTTTTTT. Protein sequence: CASSTDWSGELFF.

V usage is TRBV6-2 or TRBV6-3 and J usage is TRBJ2-5; D gene unclear. Germline V CDR1 and CDR2: MNHEY, SVGEGT. With 4 bases removed from V and 5 bases from J, the gap between germline ends came to 17 bases. The CDR3 consists of 15 residues. This CDR3 reads CASSSGVSRTETQYF. The CDR3 DNA reads as TGTGCCAGCAGTTCTGGGGTGTCCAGGACGGAGACCCAGTACTTC.

This clonotype was recorded at least ten times. The DNA for the CDR3 is TGTGCCAGCAGCTTAAACAGGCCTAACTATGGCTACACCTTC. Translating it yields CASSLNRPNYGYTF. This rearrangement joins TRBV7-9 to TRBJ1-2; possibly TRBD1 for D (5 bases). Germline lookup yields CDR1 SEHNR and CDR2 FQNEAQ (reference sequence). CDR3 length: 14 residues. V was trimmed by 2 bases and J by 0 bases, leaving 7 bases between them.